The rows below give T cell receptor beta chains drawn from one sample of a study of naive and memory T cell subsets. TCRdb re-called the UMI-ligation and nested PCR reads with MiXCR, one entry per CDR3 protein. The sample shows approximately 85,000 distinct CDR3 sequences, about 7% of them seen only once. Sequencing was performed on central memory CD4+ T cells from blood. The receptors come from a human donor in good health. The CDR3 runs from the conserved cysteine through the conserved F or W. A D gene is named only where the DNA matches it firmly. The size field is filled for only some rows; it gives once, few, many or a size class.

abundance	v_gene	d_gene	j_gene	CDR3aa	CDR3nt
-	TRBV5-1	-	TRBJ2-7	CASSLTVPSYEQYF	TGCGCCAGCAGCTTAACAGTTCCGTCCTACGAGCAGTACTTC
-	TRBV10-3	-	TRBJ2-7	CAISESATEQYF	TGTGCCATCAGTGAGTCGGCCACCGAGCAGTACTTC
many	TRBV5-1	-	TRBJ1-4	CASSLSGTGSEKLFF	TGCGCCAGCAGCTTGTCCGGGACGGGGAGTGAAAAACTGTTTTTT
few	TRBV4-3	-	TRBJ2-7	CASSAKVGGYSEQYF	TGCGCCAGCAGCGCCAAGGTGGGGGGATACTCCGAGCAGTACTTC
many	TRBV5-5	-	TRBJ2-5	CASSLGTEIQETQYF	TGTGCCAGCAGCTTGGGAACGGAAATCCAAGAGACCCAGTACTTC
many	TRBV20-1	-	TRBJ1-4	CSASLGYEKLFF	TGCAGTGCTAGTTTGGGCTATGAAAAACTGTTTTTT
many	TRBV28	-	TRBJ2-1	CASSLLVGGSYNEQFF	TGTGCCAGCAGTTTATTGGTGGGAGGATCCTACAATGAGCAGTTCTTC
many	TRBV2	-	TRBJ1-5	CASSDSYQYNQPQHF	TGTGCCAGCAGTGACTCGTATCAGTACAATCAGCCCCAGCATTTT
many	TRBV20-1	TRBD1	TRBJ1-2	CSARSQGQHYYGYTF	TGCAGTGCTAGAAGCCAGGGACAGCACTACTATGGCTACACCTTC
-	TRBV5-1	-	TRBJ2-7	CASSPSLLYEQYF	TGCGCCAGCAGCCCCTCCCTACTATACGAGCAGTACTTC
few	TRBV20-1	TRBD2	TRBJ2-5	CSASASGRMETQYF	TGCAGTGCTAGTGCTAGCGGGAGGATGGAGACCCAGTACTTC
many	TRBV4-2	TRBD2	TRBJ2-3	CASSQDTRGGTDTQYF	TGTGCCAGCAGCCAAGATACCCGGGGGGGGACAGATACGCAGTATTTT
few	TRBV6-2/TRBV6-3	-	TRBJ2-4	CASRRLDNDIQYF	TGTGCCAGCAGAAGACTAGACAATGACATTCAGTACTTC
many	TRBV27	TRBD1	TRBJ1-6	CASRADRGNSPLHF	TGTGCCAGCAGAGCCGACAGGGGAAACTCACCCCTCCACTTT
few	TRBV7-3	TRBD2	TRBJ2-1	CASSSNSVGGNEQFF	TGTGCCAGCAGCTCCAACTCGGTGGGAGGGAATGAGCAGTTCTTC
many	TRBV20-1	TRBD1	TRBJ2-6	CRLGQGSGANVLTF	TGCAGACTAGGACAGGGATCTGGGGCCAACGTCCTGACTTTC
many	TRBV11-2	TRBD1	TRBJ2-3	CASSLGTGDTQYF	TGTGCCAGCAGCTTGGGGACAGGAGATACGCAGTATTTT
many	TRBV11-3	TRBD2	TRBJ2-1	CASSPTTSGKPSNEQFF	TGTGCCAGCAGCCCGACGACTAGCGGGAAGCCGTCTAATGAGCAGTTCTTC
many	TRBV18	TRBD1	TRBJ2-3	CASSPDRLTDTQYF	TGTGCCAGCTCACCGGACAGGCTCACAGATACGCAGTATTTT
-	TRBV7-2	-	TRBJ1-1	CASSFRRAHEAFF	TGTGCCAGCAGCTTTAGGAGGGCCCATGAAGCTTTCTTT
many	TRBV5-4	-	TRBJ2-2	CASSRGSGPHRELFF	TGTGCCAGCAGCCGAGGATCGGGACCCCACCGGGAGCTGTTTTTT
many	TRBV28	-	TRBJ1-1	CASSLAGARVEAFF	TGTGCCAGCAGTTTGGCGGGGGCGCGAGTGGAAGCTTTCTTT